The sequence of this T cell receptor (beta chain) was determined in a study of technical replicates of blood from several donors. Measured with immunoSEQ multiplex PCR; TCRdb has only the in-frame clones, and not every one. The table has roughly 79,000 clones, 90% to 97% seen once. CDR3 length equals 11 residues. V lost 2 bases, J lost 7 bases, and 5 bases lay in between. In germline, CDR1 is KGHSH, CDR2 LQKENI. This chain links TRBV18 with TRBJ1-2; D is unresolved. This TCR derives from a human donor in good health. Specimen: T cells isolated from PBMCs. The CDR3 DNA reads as TGTGCCAGCTCACCAGACATTGGCTACACCTTC. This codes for CASSPDIGYTF.